This record concerns one TCR beta chain sequence. Its antigen is undetermined. This sample was included in a study of T cells in Graves' hyperthyroidism and ophthalmopathy. For the study at large: Peripheral blood specimens were obtained at initial diagnosis, prior to any treatment.

What was amplified from RNA transcripts were TCR beta CDR3 regions. A set of HTBI primers served as the primers for a first-round RT-PCR of the TCR CDR3. TCRdb redid the calling of the multiplex PCR reads with MiXCR, one entry per CDR3 protein. Counted here are approximately 870,000 distinct CDR3 sequences, 38% occurring once; the ten biggest clones make up 8% to 9%. Study-wide findings and caveats: Among clonotypes expanded in thyroid above 0.001, most were also found in blood. A model built on 13 V-J features separated ophthalmopathy from stable hyperthyroidism. Ophthalmopathy onset followed model prediction by a median roughly six months.

Between the trimmed V and J ends, which lost 1 base and 0 bases, there was a span of 14 bases. The CDR3 spans 18 residues. CDR1 SGDLS and CDR2 YYNGEE come from the germline V gene. The sequenced material came from blood. This rearrangement joins TRBV9 to TRBJ2-6, with D possibly matching TRBD2 (6 bases). The TCR sequence derives from a man younger than 30 with Graves' hyperthyroidism. The CDR3 coding sequence is TGTGCCAGCAGCGTATCTCTCTTCGGGAGCTCTGGGGCCAACGTCCTGACTTTC. Amino acids: CASSVSLFGSSGANVLTF.